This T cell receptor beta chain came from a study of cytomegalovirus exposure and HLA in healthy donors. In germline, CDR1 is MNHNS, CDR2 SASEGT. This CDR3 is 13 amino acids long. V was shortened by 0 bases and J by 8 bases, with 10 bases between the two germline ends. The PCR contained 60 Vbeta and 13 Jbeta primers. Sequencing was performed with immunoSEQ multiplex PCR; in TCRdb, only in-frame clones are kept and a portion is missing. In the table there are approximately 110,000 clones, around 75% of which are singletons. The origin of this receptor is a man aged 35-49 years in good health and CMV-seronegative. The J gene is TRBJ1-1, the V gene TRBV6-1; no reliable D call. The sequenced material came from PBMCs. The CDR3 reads CASSEAAQPEAFF. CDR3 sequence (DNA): TGTGCCAGCAGTGAAGCGGCACAGCCCGAAGCTTTCTTT.